This TCR beta chain was sequenced for a study of CD8 T cells in Susac syndrome. Random hexamers were used to reverse transcribe the RNA input (roughly 0.5 to 1 ug). The TCR beta CDR3 was amplified by immunoSEQ multiplex PCR across 54 Vbeta, 13 Jbeta. TCRdb independently ran MiXCR on the immunoSEQ multiplex PCR reads; one entry per CDR3 protein. Here the sample spans about 200,000 distinct CDR3 sequences, 90% to 95% being singletons. From blood CD8+ and CD4+ T cells, the TCR beta chain was sequenced. This receptor was taken from a human donor in good health. The sequencing sample was made of CD4+ T cells from PBMCs.

The CDR3 DNA sequence: TGCGCCAGCAGCTTGGCCCTCCGGGACAGGGAGGTAGAGACCCAGTACTTC. Translation: CASSLALRDREVETQYF. The chain uses TRBV5-1 and TRBJ2-5; 9 nucleotides align to TRBD1. The germline gives CDR1 SGHRS, CDR2 YFSETQ. Germline trimming cut 0 bases from V and 4 bases from J; bases unmatched to any gene: 10. The CDR3 runs to 17 residues.